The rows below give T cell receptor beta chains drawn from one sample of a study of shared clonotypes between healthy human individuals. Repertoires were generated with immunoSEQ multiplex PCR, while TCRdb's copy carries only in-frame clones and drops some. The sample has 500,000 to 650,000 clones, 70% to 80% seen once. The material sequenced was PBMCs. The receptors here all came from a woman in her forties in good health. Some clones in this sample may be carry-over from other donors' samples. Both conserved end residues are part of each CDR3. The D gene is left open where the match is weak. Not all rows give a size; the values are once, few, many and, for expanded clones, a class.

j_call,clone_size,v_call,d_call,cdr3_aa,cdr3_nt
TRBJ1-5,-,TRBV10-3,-,CAIGGSNQPQHF,TGTGCCATCGGAGGTAGCAATCAGCCCCAGCATTTT
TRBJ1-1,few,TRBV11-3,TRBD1,CASSERTGQNTEAFF,TGTGCCAGCAGCGAAAGGACAGGGCAGAACACTGAAGCTTTCTTT
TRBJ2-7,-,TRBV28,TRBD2,CASSRLGLAGFSYEQYF,TGTGCCAGCAGCCGACTCGGACTAGCGGGCTTCTCCTACGAGCAGTACTTC
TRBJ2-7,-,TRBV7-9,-,CASSLGPSYEQYF,TGTGCCAGCAGCTTAGGGCCCTCCTACGAGCAGTACTTC
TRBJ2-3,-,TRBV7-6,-,CASSLGPGTGLGTQYF,TGTGCCAGCAGCTTAGGTCCCGGGACTGGTCTCGGTACGCAGTATTTT
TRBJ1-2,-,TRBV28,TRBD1,CASSLGTGGSGYTF,TGTGCCAGCAGTCTAGGGACAGGGGGCTCTGGCTACACCTTC
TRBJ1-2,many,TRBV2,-,CASSPQVYYGYTF,TGTGCCAGCAGTCCCCAAGTTTACTATGGCTACACCTTC
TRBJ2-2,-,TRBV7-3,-,CASSSDSNTGELFF,TGTGCCAGCAGCTCGGACTCAAACACCGGGGAGCTGTTTTTT
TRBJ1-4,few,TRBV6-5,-,CASSYSPGGNEKLFF,TGTGCCAGCAGTTACTCCCCGGGCGGGAATGAAAAACTGTTTTTT
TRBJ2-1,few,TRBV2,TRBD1,CANARQGAPNEQFF,TGTGCCAACGCCAGACAGGGGGCCCCCAATGAGCAGTTCTTC
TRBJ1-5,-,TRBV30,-,CAWSGGLGQPQHF,TGTGCCTGGAGTGGGGGCCTCGGCCAGCCCCAGCATTTT
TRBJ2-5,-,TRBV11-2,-,CASSPGDRETQYF,TGTGCCAGCAGCCCGGGTGATAGGGAGACCCAGTACTTC
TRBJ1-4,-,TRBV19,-,CASNDPGRRNEKLFF,TGTGCCAGTAACGATCCGGGACGGAGGAATGAAAAACTGTTTTTT
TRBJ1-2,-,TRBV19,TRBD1,CASTPQTGKNYGYTF,TGTGCCAGTACCCCCCAGACAGGGAAAAACTATGGCTACACCTTC
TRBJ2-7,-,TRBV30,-,CAWMSRIRRREQYF,TGTGCCTGGATGTCGAGGATCCGCAGACGCGAGCAGTACTTC
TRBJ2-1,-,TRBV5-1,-,CASSLVPQVNEQFF,TGCGCCAGCAGCTTGGTTCCCCAGGTCAATGAGCAGTTCTTC
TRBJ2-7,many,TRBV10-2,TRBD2,CASRPGVGLAGVHSYEQYF,TGCGCCAGCAGGCCCGGGGTGGGACTAGCGGGAGTCCACTCCTACGAGCAGTACTTC
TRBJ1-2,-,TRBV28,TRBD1,CASSPLGQGEWGYTF,TGTGCCAGCAGCCCCTTGGGACAGGGGGAGTGGGGCTACACCTTC
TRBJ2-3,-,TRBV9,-,CASSGVATDTQYF,TGTGCCAGCAGCGGGGTGGCAACAGATACGCAGTATTTT
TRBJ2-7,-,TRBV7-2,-,CASSLAWDRGYEQYF,TGTGCCAGCAGCTTAGCATGGGACCGTGGGTACGAGCAGTACTTC
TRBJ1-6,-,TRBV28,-,CASSLWGQYNSPLHF,TGTGCCAGCAGTTTATGGGGACAATATAATTCACCCCTCCACTTT
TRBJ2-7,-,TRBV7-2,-,CASSTTGISSYEQYF,TGCGCCAGCAGCACTACCGGGATTAGCTCCTACGAGCAGTACTTC
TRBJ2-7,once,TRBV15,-,CATSPDLASYEQYF,TGTGCCACCAGCCCTGACCTGGCCTCCTACGAGCAGTACTTC
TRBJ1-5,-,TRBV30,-,CAWSVPRGAQPQHF,TGTGCCTGGAGTGTCCCCAGAGGAGCTCAGCCCCAGCATTTT
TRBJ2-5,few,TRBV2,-,CASSEFRGGETQYF,TGTGCCAGCAGTGAATTCAGGGGAGGAGAGACCCAGTACTTC
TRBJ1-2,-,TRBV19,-,CASSLGTVGYTF,TGTGCCAGTAGTCTGGGGACGGTTGGCTACACCTTC
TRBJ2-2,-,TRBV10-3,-,CAIAAGIANTGELFF,TGTGCCATCGCCGCCGGAATCGCGAACACCGGGGAGCTGTTTTTT
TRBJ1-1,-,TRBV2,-,CASSQMGQNTEAFF,TGTGCCAGCAGTCAAATGGGACAGAACACTGAAGCTTTCTTT
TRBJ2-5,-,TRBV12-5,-,CASGLGQHQETQYF,TGTGCTAGTGGTTTGGGACAGCACCAAGAGACCCAGTACTTC
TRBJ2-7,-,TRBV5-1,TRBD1,CASAPTGGVYEQYF,TGCGCCAGCGCCCCGACAGGGGGTGTCTACGAGCAGTACTTC
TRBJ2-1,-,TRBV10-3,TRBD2,CATTSMTSGRGGEQFF,TGTGCCACCACCTCCATGACTAGCGGGAGAGGAGGTGAGCAGTTCTTC
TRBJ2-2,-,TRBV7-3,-,CASSPGRTGGDTGGLFF,TGTGCCAGCAGCCCCGGGCGGACTGGCGGCGACACCGGGGGGCTGTTTTTT
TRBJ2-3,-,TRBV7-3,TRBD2,CASGTSATDTQYF,TGTGCCAGCGGGACTAGCGCCACAGATACGCAGTATTTT